The rows below give T cell receptor beta chains drawn from one sample of a study of cytomegalovirus exposure and HLA in healthy donors. Generated by immunoSEQ multiplex PCR, the TCRdb table keeps only in-frame clones and is missing some. The profile covers fewer than 110,000 clones, with around 73% appearing a single time and 7.8% taken by the ten largest. Source material: PBMCs. The receptors were sampled from a man aged 25-45 years in good health and CMV-seronegative. Each CDR3 is given with its conserved first and last residue. The order of the fields is clone size, D gene, V gene, J gene, CDR3 DNA, CDR3 protein. D genes are given only for firm matches. Size is omitted from some rows. Given values are once, few, many or a class for expanded clones.

NA	TRBD1	TRBV19	TRBJ1-2	TGTGCCAGCAGACAGGGCCCGGCAGCTAACTATGGCTACACCTTC	CASRQGPAANYGYTF
NA	NA	TRBV4-1	TRBJ1-1	TGCGCCAGCAGCCAAGATGCGGGGTATGACACTGAAGCTTTCTTT	CASSQDAGYDTEAFF
few	NA	TRBV15	TRBJ1-5	TGTGCCACCAGCGTAGGGGGTATTTTCAATCAGCCCCAGCATTTT	CATSVGGIFNQPQHF
NA	TRBD2	TRBV5-1	TRBJ2-1	TGCGCCAGCAGCTTCCGACTAGCGGGAGGGCCCAGCTCCTACAATGAGCAGTTCTTC	CASSFRLAGGPSSYNEQFF
NA	NA	TRBV7-2	TRBJ2-1	TGTGCCAGCAGCTTACGTGGGACACCAACGGACAATGAGCAGTTCTTC	CASSLRGTPTDNEQFF
NA	NA	TRBV6-6	TRBJ1-1	TGTGCCAGCAGTTACCCCGAGGCAGGGGTCGACACTGAAGCTTTCTTT	CASSYPEAGVDTEAFF
NA	TRBD1	TRBV10-2	TRBJ1-3	TGCGCCAGCACTCCGACAGGGACATACTCTGGAAACACCATATATTTT	CASTPTGTYSGNTIYF
NA	TRBD2	TRBV6-6	TRBJ2-1	TGTGCCAGCATGTTGACTAGCGGGGGGAGGTACAATGAGCAGTTCTTC	CASMLTSGGRYNEQFF
NA	TRBD1	TRBV2	TRBJ2-5	TGTGCCAGCAGGGTAGGGACAGGGGGCAGAGAGACCCAGTACTTC	CASRVGTGGRETQYF
NA	TRBD1	TRBV5-1	TRBJ2-1	TGCGCCAGCAGCGCGGGCAGGGGGCCCGTATACAATGAGCAGTTCTTC	CASSAGRGPVYNEQFF
once	TRBD2	TRBV6-5	TRBJ2-7	TGTGCCAGCAGTTACTCCGGGGGGGGGATAAACGAGCAGTACTTC	CASSYSGGGINEQYF
NA	NA	TRBV28	TRBJ1-1	TGTGCCAGCAGTAAACTCGGGGTCACTGAAGCTTTCTTT	CASSKLGVTEAFF
NA	TRBD2	TRBV19	TRBJ2-1	TGTGCCAGTAGTACCCCGGGACTAGCCTACAATGAGCAGTTCTTC	CASSTPGLAYNEQFF
medium-sized	TRBD2	TRBV4-2	TRBJ2-1	TGTGCCAGCAGAGTCAGCGGGGGGACTTTCAATGAGCAGTTCTTC	CASRVSGGTFNEQFF
NA	TRBD2	TRBV28	TRBJ2-1	TGTGCCAGCAGTCGCCAAGGGACTAGCGGGAGGGCCGGGTACAATGAGCAGTTCTTC	CASSRQGTSGRAGYNEQFF
NA	NA	TRBV4-1	TRBJ2-7	TGCGCCAGCAGCCAAGATCATACGACAGACTCCTACGAGCAGTACTTC	CASSQDHTTDSYEQYF
NA	TRBD2	TRBV6-1	TRBJ2-7	TGTGCCAGCACCCTAAGCGGGAGGGGTGAGCAGTACTTC	CASTLSGRGEQYF
few	NA	TRBV27	TRBJ1-5	TGTGCCAGCAGTTTAAGGACAGATCTTAATCAGCCCCAGCATTTT	CASSLRTDLNQPQHF
NA	TRBD1	TRBV5-1	TRBJ2-7	TGCGCCAGCAGGACACCGGGACAGTCCTACGAGCAGTACTTC	CASRTPGQSYEQYF
NA	TRBD2	TRBV7-9	TRBJ2-3	TGTGCCAGCAGCTCGTCCGGACTAGCGGGAGAAACAGATACGCAGTATTTT	CASSSSGLAGETDTQYF
NA	NA	TRBV4-1	TRBJ1-1	TGCGCCAGCAGCCAAGAAGGGCAGGGGAACACTGAAGCTTTCTTT	CASSQEGQGNTEAFF
NA	NA	TRBV11-2	TRBJ2-7	TGTGCCAGCAGCCCCCACGGGAGCATGTCCTACGAGCAGTACTTC	CASSPHGSMSYEQYF
NA	TRBD2	TRBV6-1	TRBJ2-1	TGTGCCAGCAGTGAACAGGCTAGCGGGAGCTCCTACAATGAGCAGTTCTTC	CASSEQASGSSYNEQFF
NA	NA	TRBV7-2	TRBJ1-5	TGTGCCAGCAGCTTAGAATACGGGAATCAGCCCCAGCATTTT	CASSLEYGNQPQHF
NA	NA	TRBV28	TRBJ1-1	TGTGCCAGCAGTTTCCGGACAGTTATGAACACTGAAGCTTTCTTT	CASSFRTVMNTEAFF
NA	TRBD1	TRBV29-1	TRBJ1-5	TGCAGCGTGGCTCCGGGACAGAGCGATCAGCCCCAGCATTTT	CSVAPGQSDQPQHF
NA	TRBD1	TRBV11-2	TRBJ2-2	TGTGCCAGTGACAGGGGGAACACCGGGGAGCTGTTTTTT	CASDRGNTGELFF
NA	TRBD1	TRBV28	TRBJ1-2	TGTGCCAGCACGGGACAGGGAGTGGATGGCTACACCTTC	CASTGQGVDGYTF